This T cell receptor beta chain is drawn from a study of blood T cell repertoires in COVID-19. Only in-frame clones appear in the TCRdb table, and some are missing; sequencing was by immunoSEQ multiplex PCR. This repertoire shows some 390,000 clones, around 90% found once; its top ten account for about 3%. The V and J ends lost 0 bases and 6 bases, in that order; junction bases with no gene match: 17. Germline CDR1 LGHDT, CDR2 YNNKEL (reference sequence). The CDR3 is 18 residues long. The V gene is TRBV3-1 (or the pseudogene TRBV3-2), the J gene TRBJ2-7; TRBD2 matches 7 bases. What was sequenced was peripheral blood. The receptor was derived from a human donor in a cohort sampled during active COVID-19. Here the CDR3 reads CASSQEGVGFTGGSEQYF. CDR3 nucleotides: TGTGCCAGCAGCCAAGAGGGGGTGGGGTTTACTGGCGGGAGCGAGCAGTACTTC.